This T cell receptor beta chain was sequenced for a study of Graves' ophthalmopathy and Graves' hyperthyroidism. Investigators amplified TCR beta CDR3 regions from RNA transcripts. In the first round, RT-PCR was carried out with HTBI primers, and a multiplex PCR formed the second round. TCRdb independently ran MiXCR on the multiplex PCR reads; one entry per CDR3 protein. The sample gives 200,000 to 250,000 distinct CDR3 sequences, about 22% of which show up once; under 55% is in the top ten. The CDR3 extends over 13 amino acids. Per the germline V gene, CDR1 is SQVTM and CDR2 is ANQGSEA. Trimming cost V 6 bases and J 3 bases; bases outside gene matches: 4. Many counts were recorded for this clonotype.

What was sequenced was peripheral blood. The receptor's source is a woman between 50 and 59 years old with Graves' ophthalmopathy. The chain is built from TRBV29-1 and TRBJ2-2; 7 bases map to TRBD2. CDR3 nucleotide sequence: TGCAGCGTGCGGGAGATCTACACCGGGGAGCTGTTTTTT. Protein sequence: CSVREIYTGELFF.